This record looks at one T cell receptor beta chain sequence and its context. In the study's own analysis: Reference gene primer amplification gave estimated nucleated cell counts. Using immunoSEQ multiplex PCR, the repertoire was profiled, and TCRdb retains in-frame clones only, with some absent. V and J calls and clone size are copied from that table; D and trimming were computed from the DNA. The sample includes 250,000 to 350,000 clones, more than 70% of them seen just once. Germline V gene lookup returns CDR1 SQVTM and CDR2 ANQGSEA. V trimming: 3 bases; J trimming: 4 bases; junction bases outside the gene matches: 6. The CDR3 is 17 residues long. The data were obtained in a study of blood T cell repertoires in COVID-19. Overall study: The United States, Italy and Spain were the sources of the acute and convalescent COVID-19 samples. T cells, B-cell-depleted T cells, or PBMCs supplied cDNA or gDNA.

Material for sequencing was peripheral blood. The genes are TRBV29-1 and TRBJ2-1, with 16 bases matching TRBD2. This TCR was sampled from a woman under 40 who had recovered from COVID-19. DNA of the CDR3: TGCAGCGTTGATGGGACTAGCGGGGGGGCCTCGTACAATGAGCAGTTCTTC. It is translated as CSVDGTSGGASYNEQFF.